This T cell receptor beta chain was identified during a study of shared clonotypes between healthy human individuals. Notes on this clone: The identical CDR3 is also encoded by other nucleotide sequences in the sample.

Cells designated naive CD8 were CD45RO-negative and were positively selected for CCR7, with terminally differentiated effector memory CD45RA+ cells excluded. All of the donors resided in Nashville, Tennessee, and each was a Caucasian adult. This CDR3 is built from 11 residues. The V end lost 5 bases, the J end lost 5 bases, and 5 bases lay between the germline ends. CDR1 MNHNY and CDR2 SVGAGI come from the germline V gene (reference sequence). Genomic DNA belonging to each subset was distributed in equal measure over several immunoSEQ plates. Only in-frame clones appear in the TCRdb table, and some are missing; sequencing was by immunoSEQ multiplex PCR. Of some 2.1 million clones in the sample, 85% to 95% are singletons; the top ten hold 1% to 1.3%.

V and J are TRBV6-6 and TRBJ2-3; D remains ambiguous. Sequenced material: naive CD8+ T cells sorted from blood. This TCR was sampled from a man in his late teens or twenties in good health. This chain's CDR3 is CASSLGDTQYF. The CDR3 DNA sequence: TGTGCCAGCAGTCTCGGAGATACGCAGTATTTT.